Listed below are T cell receptor beta chains from one sample, sequenced in a study of blood T cell repertoires in COVID-19. Repertoires were generated with immunoSEQ multiplex PCR, while TCRdb's copy carries only in-frame clones and drops some. The sample lists around 70,000 clones, around 91% occurring once. Sample: peripheral blood. The source is a human donor in a cohort sampled during active COVID-19. CDR3s include the opening cysteine and the closing phenylalanine or tryptophan. Fields, in order: D gene, clone size, V gene, J gene, CDR3 protein, CDR3 DNA. A D gene is named only where the DNA matches it firmly. For some rows the clone size is stated as once, few or many, or as a class when expanded; others skip it.

d_call: TRBD1; clone_size: NA; v_call: TRBV29-1; j_call: TRBJ1-1; cdr3_aa: CSVEGGGGWDTEAFF; cdr3_nt: TGCAGCGTTGAAGGAGGGGGCGGCTGGGACACTGAAGCTTTCTTT
d_call: NA; clone_size: NA; v_call: TRBV5-1; j_call: TRBJ1-2; cdr3_aa: CASSLGAWEYGYTF; cdr3_nt: TGCGCCAGCAGCTTGGGGGCTTGGGAGTATGGCTACACCTTC
d_call: TRBD1; clone_size: NA; v_call: TRBV4-3; j_call: TRBJ2-1; cdr3_aa: CASSQDTGDYVVKQFF; cdr3_nt: TGCGCCAGCAGCCAAGATACAGGGGATTACGTGGTAAAGCAGTTCTTC
d_call: TRBD2; clone_size: NA; v_call: TRBV5-1; j_call: TRBJ2-5; cdr3_aa: CASSHEAGGRGETQYF; cdr3_nt: TGCGCCAGCAGCCACGAAGCGGGGGGGCGTGGAGAGACCCAGTACTTC
d_call: TRBD2; clone_size: NA; v_call: TRBV5-1; j_call: TRBJ2-1; cdr3_aa: CASSLRPSGGTTYNEQFF; cdr3_nt: TGCGCCAGCAGCTTGAGGCCTAGCGGGGGGACCACCTACAATGAGCAGTTCTTC
d_call: NA; clone_size: NA; v_call: TRBV6-1; j_call: TRBJ1-1; cdr3_aa: CASSEGRNTEAFF; cdr3_nt: TGTGCCAGCAGTGAAGGCAGAAACACTGAAGCTTTCTTT
d_call: NA; clone_size: few; v_call: TRBV30; j_call: TRBJ2-3; cdr3_aa: CAWSSGQLTDTQYF; cdr3_nt: TGTGCCTGGAGTTCAGGGCAACTCACAGATACGCAGTATTTT
d_call: TRBD2; clone_size: NA; v_call: TRBV6-2/TRBV6-3; j_call: TRBJ2-1; cdr3_aa: CASSWGGYNEQFF; cdr3_nt: TGTGCCAGCAGTTGGGGAGGGTACAATGAGCAGTTCTTC
d_call: TRBD1; clone_size: NA; v_call: TRBV27; j_call: TRBJ2-1; cdr3_aa: CASSFMGQTYNEQFF; cdr3_nt: TGTGCCAGCAGTTTTATGGGACAGACCTACAATGAGCAGTTCTTC
d_call: TRBD1; clone_size: NA; v_call: TRBV5-1; j_call: TRBJ2-7; cdr3_aa: CASSKLSAGTGGEQYF; cdr3_nt: TGCGCCAGCAGCAAACTGTCGGCCGGGACAGGGGGCGAGCAGTACTTC
d_call: TRBD2; clone_size: NA; v_call: TRBV11-2; j_call: TRBJ2-1; cdr3_aa: CASRVSGGYWNEQFF; cdr3_nt: TGTGCCAGCAGGGTTAGCGGGGGTTACTGGAATGAGCAGTTCTTC
d_call: TRBD1; clone_size: NA; v_call: TRBV6-5; j_call: TRBJ2-7; cdr3_aa: CASSYSGQGFYEQYF; cdr3_nt: TGTGCCAGCAGTTACTCCGGACAGGGTTTCTACGAGCAGTACTTC
d_call: NA; clone_size: NA; v_call: TRBV7-9; j_call: TRBJ1-4; cdr3_aa: CASSLEGVWEKLFF; cdr3_nt: TGTGCCAGCAGCTTAGAGGGAGTTTGGGAAAAACTGTTTTTT
d_call: NA; clone_size: few; v_call: TRBV27; j_call: TRBJ2-1; cdr3_aa: CASRLLLVSNNEQFF; cdr3_nt: TGTGCCAGCAGGTTACTACTAGTGAGTAACAATGAGCAGTTCTTC
d_call: NA; clone_size: NA; v_call: TRBV11-2; j_call: TRBJ1-2; cdr3_aa: CASSLIALNYGYTF; cdr3_nt: TGTGCCAGCAGCTTAATAGCGCTTAACTATGGCTACACCTTC
d_call: TRBD1; clone_size: few; v_call: TRBV4-3; j_call: TRBJ2-5; cdr3_aa: CASSQEIGGGETQYF; cdr3_nt: TGCGCCAGCAGCCAGGAAATAGGGGGCGGGGAGACCCAGTACTTC
d_call: TRBD1; clone_size: NA; v_call: TRBV10-3; j_call: TRBJ1-1; cdr3_aa: CAISDRGPDTEAFF; cdr3_nt: TGTGCCATCAGCGACAGGGGGCCTGACACTGAAGCTTTCTTT
d_call: TRBD1; clone_size: NA; v_call: TRBV5-8; j_call: TRBJ1-1; cdr3_aa: CASSTGQQPNTEAFF; cdr3_nt: TGTGCCAGCAGCACGGGACAGCAACCGAACACTGAAGCTTTCTTT
d_call: NA; clone_size: once; v_call: TRBV15; j_call: TRBJ1-1; cdr3_aa: CATSSLFSRLHTEAFF; cdr3_nt: TGTGCCACCAGCAGCCTCTTTAGCAGACTGCACACTGAAGCTTTCTTT
d_call: NA; clone_size: once; v_call: TRBV2; j_call: TRBJ2-7; cdr3_aa: CASSEDRDEQYF; cdr3_nt: TGTGCCAGCAGTGAAGATCGGGACGAGCAGTACTTC
d_call: TRBD1; clone_size: NA; v_call: TRBV19; j_call: TRBJ2-1; cdr3_aa: CASGQGVGPYNEQFF; cdr3_nt: TGTGCCAGTGGACAGGGTGTGGGGCCCTACAATGAGCAGTTCTTC
d_call: TRBD2; clone_size: NA; v_call: TRBV6-2/TRBV6-3; j_call: TRBJ2-7; cdr3_aa: CASSLRRASGLYEQYF; cdr3_nt: TGTGCCAGCAGTCTACGGAGGGCTAGCGGCCTATACGAGCAGTACTTC
d_call: NA; clone_size: NA; v_call: TRBV18; j_call: TRBJ2-7; cdr3_aa: CASSPKTGGDYEQYF; cdr3_nt: TGTGCCAGCTCACCGAAGACAGGTGGAGACTACGAGCAGTACTTC
d_call: NA; clone_size: NA; v_call: TRBV4-3; j_call: TRBJ2-6; cdr3_aa: CASSQEEGAGANVLTF; cdr3_nt: TGCGCCAGCAGCCAAGAGGAAGGGGCTGGGGCCAACGTCCTGACTTTC
d_call: NA; clone_size: NA; v_call: TRBV9; j_call: TRBJ2-2; cdr3_aa: CASSAGGPGELFF; cdr3_nt: TGTGCCAGCAGCGCCGGGGGACCCGGGGAGCTGTTTTTT
d_call: NA; clone_size: NA; v_call: TRBV27; j_call: TRBJ1-4; cdr3_aa: CASSPTGSARKLFF; cdr3_nt: TGTGCCAGCAGCCCTACAGGGTCTGCTCGAAAACTGTTTTTT
d_call: NA; clone_size: NA; v_call: TRBV12-3/TRBV12-4; j_call: TRBJ1-2; cdr3_aa: CASSLRGYGYTF; cdr3_nt: TGTGCCAGCAGTTTAAGAGGGTATGGCTACACCTTC
d_call: TRBD1; clone_size: NA; v_call: TRBV5-4; j_call: TRBJ2-7; cdr3_aa: CASSSGTVSYEQYF; cdr3_nt: TGTGCCAGCAGCTCCGGGACAGTCTCCTACGAGCAGTACTTC
d_call: NA; clone_size: NA; v_call: TRBV28; j_call: TRBJ2-1; cdr3_aa: CASSGPGLYNEQFF; cdr3_nt: TGTGCCAGCAGTGGACCGGGACTCTACAATGAGCAGTTCTTC
d_call: TRBD2; clone_size: NA; v_call: TRBV6-2/TRBV6-3; j_call: TRBJ2-5; cdr3_aa: CASSPTSGLQETQYF; cdr3_nt: TGTGCCAGCAGCCCGACTAGCGGCCTACAAGAGACCCAGTACTTC
d_call: NA; clone_size: NA; v_call: TRBV7-2; j_call: TRBJ1-6; cdr3_aa: CASSSPAGGRNSPLHF; cdr3_nt: TGTGCCAGCAGCTCTCCAGCCGGGGGGAGGAATTCACCCCTCCACTTT
d_call: NA; clone_size: NA; v_call: TRBV27; j_call: TRBJ1-2; cdr3_aa: CASSLSPGIYGYTF; cdr3_nt: TGTGCCAGCAGTTTATCTCCGGGTATCTATGGCTACACCTTC
d_call: NA; clone_size: once; v_call: TRBV29-1; j_call: TRBJ1-2; cdr3_aa: CSVEVPNGYTF; cdr3_nt: TGCAGCGTTGAAGTCCCAAATGGCTACACCTTC
d_call: TRBD1; clone_size: NA; v_call: TRBV27; j_call: TRBJ2-7; cdr3_aa: CASSFVGTGSLYEQYF; cdr3_nt: TGTGCCAGCAGTTTTGTAGGGACAGGATCGCTCTACGAGCAGTACTTC
d_call: TRBD2; clone_size: NA; v_call: TRBV27; j_call: TRBJ2-3; cdr3_aa: CASSFQRGAVDTQYF; cdr3_nt: TGTGCCAGCAGTTTCCAGCGGGGGGCTGTAGATACGCAGTATTTT
d_call: NA; clone_size: NA; v_call: TRBV7-9; j_call: TRBJ2-5; cdr3_aa: CASSLDYFWYF; cdr3_nt: TGTGCCAGCAGCTTAGACTATTTCTGGTACTTC
d_call: NA; clone_size: NA; v_call: TRBV7-6; j_call: TRBJ2-7; cdr3_aa: CASSPQWRGNYEQYF; cdr3_nt: TGTGCCAGCAGCCCCCAGTGGCGAGGGAACTACGAGCAGTACTTC
d_call: TRBD1; clone_size: NA; v_call: TRBV27; j_call: TRBJ1-2; cdr3_aa: CALRGRYYGYTF; cdr3_nt: TGTGCCCTCAGGGGGAGGTACTATGGCTACACCTTC
d_call: NA; clone_size: NA; v_call: TRBV7-2; j_call: TRBJ2-7; cdr3_aa: CASSLVAFNYEQYF; cdr3_nt: TGTGCCAGCAGCTTAGTAGCGTTCAACTACGAGCAGTACTTC
d_call: NA; clone_size: NA; v_call: TRBV7-2; j_call: TRBJ2-5; cdr3_aa: CASSSGAIQETQYF; cdr3_nt: TGTGCCAGCAGCTCAGGGGCGATCCAAGAGACCCAGTACTTC
d_call: NA; clone_size: NA; v_call: TRBV4-2; j_call: TRBJ2-5; cdr3_aa: CASSQGGMAFWTQYF; cdr3_nt: TGTGCCAGCAGCCAAGGGGGCATGGCGTTCTGGACCCAGTACTTC
d_call: NA; clone_size: NA; v_call: TRBV27; j_call: TRBJ1-6; cdr3_aa: CASSFGTAFYNSPLHF; cdr3_nt: TGTGCCAGCAGTTTCGGAACAGCATTCTATAATTCACCCCTCCACTTT
d_call: NA; clone_size: once; v_call: TRBV6-6; j_call: TRBJ1-1; cdr3_aa: CASSPQGPNVNTEAFF; cdr3_nt: TGTGCCAGCAGTCCGCAGGGGCCGAACGTGAACACTGAAGCTTTCTTT
d_call: NA; clone_size: once; v_call: TRBV19; j_call: TRBJ2-3; cdr3_aa: CASSTGYKDTQYF; cdr3_nt: TGTGCCAGTAGTACAGGGTATAAGGATACGCAGTATTTT
d_call: TRBD1; clone_size: NA; v_call: TRBV3-1/TRBV3-2; j_call: TRBJ1-3; cdr3_aa: CASSLETGAGNTIYF; cdr3_nt: TGTGCCAGCAGCCTAGAGACAGGGGCTGGAAACACCATATATTTT
d_call: TRBD2; clone_size: NA; v_call: TRBV7-2; j_call: TRBJ2-5; cdr3_aa: CASSPGGQGQETQYF; cdr3_nt: TGTGCCAGCAGCCCGGGGGGGCAGGGGCAAGAGACCCAGTACTTC
d_call: NA; clone_size: NA; v_call: TRBV6-5; j_call: TRBJ1-1; cdr3_aa: CASQGAGRSDTEAFF; cdr3_nt: TGTGCCAGTCAAGGGGCCGGGAGATCGGACACTGAAGCTTTCTTT
d_call: TRBD1; clone_size: NA; v_call: TRBV6-5; j_call: TRBJ2-3; cdr3_aa: CASSRTGTDPDTQYF; cdr3_nt: TGTGCCAGCAGCCGTACCGGGACAGACCCAGATACGCAGTATTTT
d_call: NA; clone_size: NA; v_call: TRBV19; j_call: TRBJ1-2; cdr3_aa: CASSIDPQGVYGYTF; cdr3_nt: TGTGCCAGTAGTATAGATCCCCAGGGTGTGTATGGCTACACCTTC
d_call: NA; clone_size: NA; v_call: TRBV27; j_call: TRBJ2-3; cdr3_aa: CASSLRPGADTQYF; cdr3_nt: TGTGCCAGCAGTTTGCGTCCAGGGGCAGATACGCAGTATTTT
d_call: TRBD2; clone_size: NA; v_call: TRBV6-1; j_call: TRBJ2-5; cdr3_aa: CASSEQSGAVLETQYF; cdr3_nt: TGTGCCAGCAGTGAACAAAGCGGGGCGGTCCTGGAGACCCAGTACTTC
d_call: NA; clone_size: NA; v_call: TRBV19; j_call: TRBJ2-7; cdr3_aa: CASRSRTDTYEQYF; cdr3_nt: TGTGCCAGCAGGTCCCGGACGGACACCTACGAGCAGTACTTC
d_call: NA; clone_size: NA; v_call: TRBV2; j_call: TRBJ1-2; cdr3_aa: CASSELGTLYGYTF; cdr3_nt: TGTGCCAGCAGTGAACTAGGCACACTATATGGCTACACCTTC
d_call: TRBD1; clone_size: NA; v_call: TRBV29-1; j_call: TRBJ2-5; cdr3_aa: CSVGGGLGTQYF; cdr3_nt: TGCAGCGTTGGAGGGGGCTTAGGGACCCAGTACTTC
d_call: NA; clone_size: NA; v_call: TRBV13; j_call: TRBJ2-3; cdr3_aa: CASSLGLGADTQYF; cdr3_nt: TGTGCCAGCAGCTTAGGCCTCGGAGCAGATACGCAGTATTTT
d_call: NA; clone_size: NA; v_call: TRBV29-1; j_call: TRBJ1-1; cdr3_aa: CSVGWAEGEAFF; cdr3_nt: TGCAGCGTTGGATGGGCGGAGGGTGAAGCTTTCTTT
d_call: NA; clone_size: NA; v_call: TRBV2; j_call: TRBJ2-7; cdr3_aa: CASSIQGSRYEQYF; cdr3_nt: TGTGCCAGCAGTATACAGGGAAGTCGGTACGAGCAGTACTTC
d_call: TRBD1; clone_size: NA; v_call: TRBV6-6; j_call: TRBJ1-2; cdr3_aa: CASSYPGTAIPYGYTF; cdr3_nt: TGTGCCAGCAGTTACCCCGGGACAGCCATACCCTATGGCTACACCTTC
d_call: NA; clone_size: NA; v_call: TRBV19; j_call: TRBJ2-1; cdr3_aa: CASSMAVRGYNEQFF; cdr3_nt: TGTGCCAGTAGTATGGCGGTTCGGGGGTACAATGAGCAGTTCTTC